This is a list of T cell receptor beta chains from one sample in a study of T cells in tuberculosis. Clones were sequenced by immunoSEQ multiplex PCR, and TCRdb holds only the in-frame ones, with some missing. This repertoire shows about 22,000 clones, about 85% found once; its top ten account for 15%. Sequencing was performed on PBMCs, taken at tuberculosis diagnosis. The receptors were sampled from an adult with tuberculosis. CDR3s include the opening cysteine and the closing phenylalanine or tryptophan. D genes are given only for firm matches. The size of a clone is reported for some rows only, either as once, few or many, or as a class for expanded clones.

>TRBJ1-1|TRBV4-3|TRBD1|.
CASSQDAWTGNTEAFF
TGCGCCAGCAGCCAAGATGCGTGGACAGGGAACACTGAAGCTTTCTTT
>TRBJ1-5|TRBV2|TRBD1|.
CASSGQGLRQPQHF
TGTGCCAGCAGTGGACAGGGGTTACGGCAGCCCCAGCATTTT
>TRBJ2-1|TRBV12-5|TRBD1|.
CASGLVLGTGGSEQFF
TGTGCTAGTGGTTTGGTACTAGGAACAGGGGGCAGTGAGCAGTTCTTC
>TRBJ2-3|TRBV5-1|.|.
CASSLDTGETDTQYF
TGCGCCAGCAGCTTGGATACGGGGGAAACAGATACGCAGTATTTT
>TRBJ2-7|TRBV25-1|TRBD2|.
CASTRGATSGRPYEQYF
TGTGCCAGCACCAGGGGAGCTACTAGCGGGAGACCCTACGAGCAGTACTTC
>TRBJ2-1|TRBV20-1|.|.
CSAPSGVQFF
TGCAGTGCTCCCTCCGGGGTGCAGTTCTTC
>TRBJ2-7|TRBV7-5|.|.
CVRSFEETSYEQYF
TGTGTCAGAAGCTTCGAGGAGACGTCCTACGAGCAGTACTTC
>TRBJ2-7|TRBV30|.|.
CAWRDGGLGAYEQYF
TGTGCCTGGAGGGATGGGGGACTCGGGGCCTACGAGCAGTACTTC
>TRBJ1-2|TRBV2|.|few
CATLPEGDYGYTF
TGTGCCACCCTCCCCGAAGGGGACTATGGCTACACCTTC
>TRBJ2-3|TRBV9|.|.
CASSGGPRDTQYF
TGTGCCAGCAGCGGCGGTCCCCGAGATACGCAGTATTTT
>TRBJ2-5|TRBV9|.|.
CASSEGPRETQYF
TGTGCCAGCAGCGAGGGGCCCAGAGAGACCCAGTACTTC
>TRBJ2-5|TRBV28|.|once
CASSPDRRETQYF
TGTGCCAGCAGCCCTGACAGAAGAGAGACCCAGTACTTC
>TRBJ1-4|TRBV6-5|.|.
CASSSVGGTNEKLFF
TGTGCCAGCAGTTCCGTGGGGGGAACTAATGAAAAACTGTTTTTT
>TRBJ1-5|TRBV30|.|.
CAWSAESYNQPQHF
TGTGCCTGGAGTGCTGAGTCCTACAATCAGCCCCAGCATTTT
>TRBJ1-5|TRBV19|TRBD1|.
CASSIGTGDSNQPQHF
TGTGCCAGTAGTATCGGGACAGGGGATAGCAATCAGCCCCAGCATTTT
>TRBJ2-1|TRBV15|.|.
CATSSPLRGYNEQFF
TGTGCCACCAGCAGTCCCCTTAGAGGTTACAATGAGCAGTTCTTC
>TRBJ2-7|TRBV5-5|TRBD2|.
CASSRTSVYEQYF
TGTGCCAGCAGCCGGACTAGCGTCTACGAGCAGTACTTC
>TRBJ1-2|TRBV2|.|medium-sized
CASNPEGSYGYTF
TGTGCCAGCAACCCCGAGGGTAGCTATGGCTACACCTTC
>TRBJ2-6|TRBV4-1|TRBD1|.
CASSREGQGSGANVLTF
TGCGCCAGCAGCCGGGAGGGACAGGGGTCTGGGGCCAACGTCCTGACTTTC
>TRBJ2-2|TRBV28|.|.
CASRFSTGELFF
TGTGCCAGCAGGTTTAGCACCGGGGAGCTGTTTTTT
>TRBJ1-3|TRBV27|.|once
CASWRLSGNTIYF
TGTGCCAGCTGGAGATTGAGTGGAAACACCATATATTTT
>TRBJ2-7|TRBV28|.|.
CASSLEDGRGKNEQYF
TGTGCCAGCAGTTTAGAGGACGGGAGAGGGAAAAACGAGCAGTACTTC
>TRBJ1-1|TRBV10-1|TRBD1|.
CASRDRGSSEAFF
TGCGCCAGCAGAGACAGGGGCTCGTCTGAAGCTTTCTTT
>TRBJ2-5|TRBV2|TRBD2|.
CASNDPAGTRRETQYF
TGTGCCAGCAACGACCCAGCCGGGACTAGGAGGGAGACCCAGTACTTC
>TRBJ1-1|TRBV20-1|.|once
CSASGLVEAFF
TGCAGTGCTTCTGGGCTTGTTGAAGCTTTCTTT
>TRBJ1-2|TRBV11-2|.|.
CASSNLQGPYGYTF
TGTGCCAGCAGCAACCTACAGGGACCCTATGGCTACACCTTC
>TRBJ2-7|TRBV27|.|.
CASTPLGGQSSYEQYF
TGTGCCAGCACCCCTCTGGGGGGACAGTCCTCCTACGAGCAGTACTTC
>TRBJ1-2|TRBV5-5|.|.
CASSRDGATGRYGYTF
TGTGCCAGCAGCCGCGACGGGGCTACGGGGAGGTATGGCTACACCTTC
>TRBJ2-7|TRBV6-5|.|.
CASSYLSGLQGEQYF
TGTGCCAGCAGTTACCTTTCGGGACTCCAGGGCGAGCAGTACTTC
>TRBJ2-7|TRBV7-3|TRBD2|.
CASSPRAGGPGEQYF
TGTGCCAGCAGCCCGCGGGCGGGAGGGCCGGGTGAGCAGTACTTC
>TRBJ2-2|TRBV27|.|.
CASSLGTGELFF
TGTGCCAGTAGCCTAGGTACCGGGGAGCTGTTTTTT
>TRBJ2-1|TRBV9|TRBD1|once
CASSGGTGVLSEQFF
TGTGCCAGCAGCGGCGGGACAGGGGTATTGAGTGAGCAGTTCTTC
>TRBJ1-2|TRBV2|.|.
CASRTGPGTRYGYTF
TGTGCCAGCAGAACTGGGCCGGGGACTCGCTATGGCTACACCTTC
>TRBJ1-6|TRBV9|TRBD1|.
CASSGQGAGNSPLHF
TGTGCCAGCAGCGGACAGGGGGCAGGAAATTCACCCCTCCACTTT
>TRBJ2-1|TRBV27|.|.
CASSLELDFTEQFF
TGTGCCAGCAGTTTAGAACTAGATTTCACTGAGCAGTTCTTC
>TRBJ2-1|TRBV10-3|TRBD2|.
CAITGTSGRDEQFF
TGTGCCATCACCGGGACTAGCGGGAGAGATGAGCAGTTCTTC
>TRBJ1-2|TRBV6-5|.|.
CASSYNNNYGYTF
TGTGCCAGCAGTTACAACAACAACTATGGCTACACCTTC
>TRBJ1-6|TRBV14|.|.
CASSQDMGENSPLHF
TGTGCCAGCAGCCAAGATATGGGAGAAAATTCACCCCTCCACTTT
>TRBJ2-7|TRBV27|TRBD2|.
CASSIGTTTYEQYF
TGTGCCAGCAGCATCGGGACTACGACCTACGAGCAGTACTTC
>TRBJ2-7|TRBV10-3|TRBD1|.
CATTDREHEQYF
TGTGCCACGACGGACAGGGAACACGAGCAGTACTTC
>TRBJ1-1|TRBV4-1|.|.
CASRGRTMNTEAFF
TGCGCCAGCAGAGGACGGACAATGAACACTGAAGCTTTCTTT
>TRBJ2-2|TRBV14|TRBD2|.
CASSLGTSYTGELFF
TGTGCCAGCAGCCTGGGGACTAGCTACACCGGGGAGCTGTTTTTT
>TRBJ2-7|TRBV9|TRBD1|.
CASSPLGGSYEQYF
TGTGCCAGCAGCCCTTTAGGGGGCTCATACGAGCAGTACTTC
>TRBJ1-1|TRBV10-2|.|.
CASKMYTEAFF
TGCGCCAGTAAAATGTACACTGAAGCTTTCTTT
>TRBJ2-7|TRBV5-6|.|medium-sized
CASSLAARGYEQYF
TGTGCCAGCAGCTTGGCCGCCAGGGGCTACGAGCAGTACTTC
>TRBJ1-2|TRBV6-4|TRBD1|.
CASSDSQIYGTGVGGYTF
TGTGCCAGCAGTGACTCCCAAATCTATGGGACAGGGGTAGGAGGCTACACCTTC
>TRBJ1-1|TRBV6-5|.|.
CASRWRGEGTEAFF
TGTGCCAGCAGGTGGAGGGGGGAGGGCACTGAAGCTTTCTTT
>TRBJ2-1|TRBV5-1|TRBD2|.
CASSLASSGRASSYNEQFF
TGCGCCAGCAGCTTGGCTAGTAGCGGGAGGGCAAGCTCCTACAATGAGCAGTTCTTC
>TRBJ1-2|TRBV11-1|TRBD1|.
CASSSLPFHRGPNYGYTF
TGTGCCAGCAGCTCCCTCCCTTTCCACAGGGGACCTAATTATGGCTACACCTTC
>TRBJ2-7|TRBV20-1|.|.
CSAPEEYEQYF
TGCAGTGCCCCAGAAGAATACGAGCAGTACTTC
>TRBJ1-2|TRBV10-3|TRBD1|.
CAISQGWLQGAGGYTF
TGTGCCATCAGTCAGGGGTGGTTACAGGGGGCAGGCGGCTACACCTTC
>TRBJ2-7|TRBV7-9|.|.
CASSSAGASEQYF
TGTGCCAGCAGCTCGGCGGGGGCCTCCGAGCAGTACTTC
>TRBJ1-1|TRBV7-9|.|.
CASSLDTEAFF
TGTGCCAGCAGCCTCGACACTGAAGCTTTCTTT
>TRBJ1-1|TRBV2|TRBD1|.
CASSRQGVSNTEAFF
TGTGCCAGCAGCCGACAGGGGGTCTCGAACACTGAAGCTTTCTTT
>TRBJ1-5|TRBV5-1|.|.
CASSLEGDAVQPQHF
TGCGCCAGCAGCTTGGAAGGGGATGCGGTCCAGCCCCAGCATTTT
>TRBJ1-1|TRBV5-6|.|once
CASSLQGGGTEAFF
TGTGCCAGCAGCTTGCAAGGGGGTGGCACTGAAGCTTTCTTT
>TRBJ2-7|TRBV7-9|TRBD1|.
CASSPITGTGRPNEQYF
TGTGCCAGCAGCCCTATTACTGGGACAGGGAGGCCAAACGAGCAGTACTTC
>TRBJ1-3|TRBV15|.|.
CATSRPGQVHSGNTIYF
TGTGCCACCAGCAGGCCGGGACAAGTCCACTCTGGAAACACCATATATTTT